The present entry profiles one T cell receptor beta chain with its context. This entry comes from a study of shared T cell receptors in the human thymus. Germline values: CDR1 SGHRS, CDR2 YFSETQ. The CDR3 contains 17 residues. J gave up 5 bases and V 4 bases, and 17 bases lay outside the gene matches. Method: immunoSEQ multiplex PCR; TCRdb's copy keeps in-frame clones and lacks some. The table records roughly 500,000 clones, about four fifths of them present only once. These data were also filed under a second study, of human thymus T cells. This second study says: The sample donors, healthy Finnish infants, were having corrective surgery for congenital heart defects. Thymic samples were excised during corrective heart operations. An apparent bias in V and J gene usage was seen in thymic and blood repertoires. Unrelated individuals were reported by related research to share highly overlapping thymic repertoires.

Sequencing was performed on thymocytes. The rearrangement uses TRBV5-1 and TRBJ2-5, with TRBD1 matching 7 bases. The source is a boy younger than two with a congenital heart defect. The CDR3, as DNA: TGCGCCAGCAGCCTCAACCTCAGGGGGAGTCATAGGGAGACCCAGTACTTC. Translated, it gives CASSLNLRGSHRETQYF.